This T cell receptor beta chain was identified during a study of identical twins. The CDR3 runs 14 residues. CDR1 is LNHNV, CDR2 YYDKDF, per germline (reference sequence). The germline V and J ends were trimmed by 2 bases and 3 bases, with 7 bases remaining between them. Each CDR3 protein is one row after TCRdb ran MiXCR on the 5' RACE reads. The sample lists 200,000 to 300,000 distinct CDR3 sequences; roughly a tenth were seen once. The chain is built from TRBV15 and TRBJ1-4; D unclear. Specimen: memory T cells sorted from blood. This TCR was sampled from a man aged 50 or older in good health. The CDR3 loop is CATSRLRPNEKLFF. Here the CDR3 DNA reads TGTGCCACCAGCAGACTAAGGCCTAATGAAAAACTGTTTTTT. The full variable domain, in which reference TRBV15 and TRBJ1-4 provide the parts outside the CDR3, is DAMVIQNPRYQVTQFGKPVTLSCSQTLNHNVMYWYQQKSSQAPKLLFHYYDKDFNNEADTPDNFQSRRPNTSFCFLDIRSPGLGDTAMYLCATSRLRPNEKLFFGSGTQLSVL.